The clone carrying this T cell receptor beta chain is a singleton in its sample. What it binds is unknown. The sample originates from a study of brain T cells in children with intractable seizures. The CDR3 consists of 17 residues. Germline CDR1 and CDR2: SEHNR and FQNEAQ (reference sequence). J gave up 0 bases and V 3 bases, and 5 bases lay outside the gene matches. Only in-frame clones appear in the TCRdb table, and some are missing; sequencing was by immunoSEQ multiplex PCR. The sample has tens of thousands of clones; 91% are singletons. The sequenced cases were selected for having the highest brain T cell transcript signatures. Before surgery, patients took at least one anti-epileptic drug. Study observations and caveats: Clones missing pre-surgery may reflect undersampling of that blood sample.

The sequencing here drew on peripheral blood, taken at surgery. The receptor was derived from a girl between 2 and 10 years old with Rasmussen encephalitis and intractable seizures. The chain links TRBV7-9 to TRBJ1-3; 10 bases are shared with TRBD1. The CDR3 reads CASSLFGTGDSGNTIYF. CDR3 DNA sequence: TGTGCCAGCAGCTTGTTTGGGACAGGGGACTCTGGAAACACCATATATTTT.